The clone carrying this T cell receptor (beta chain) was seen ten or more times. What it recognizes is unknown. The data originate from a study of identical twins. Study-wide points: When twins shared out-of-frame alpha sequences, those sequences had excess low generation probability.

MiXCR, run by TCRdb on the 5' RACE reads, gives a single entry per CDR3 protein. The table shows a few hundred thousand distinct CDR3 sequences, with around an eighth occurring only once. The same specimen was also included in a second study, on yellow fever vaccine responses in identical twins.

The TCR originated in a woman under 30 in good health. The specimen was CD4+ T cells sorted from blood.

This chain's CDR3 is CASSGSSGGFSYEQYF. CDR3 DNA sequence: TGCGCCAGCAGCGGATCTAGCGGGGGATTCTCCTACGAGCAGTACTTC. The gene calls are TRBV5-1 and TRBJ2-7; TRBD2 agrees at 10 bases. The junction had 7 bases not matched to a gene; V was cut back by 4 bases and J by 0 bases. CDR3 size: 16 residues. Germline loops: CDR1 SGHRS, CDR2 YFSETQ.